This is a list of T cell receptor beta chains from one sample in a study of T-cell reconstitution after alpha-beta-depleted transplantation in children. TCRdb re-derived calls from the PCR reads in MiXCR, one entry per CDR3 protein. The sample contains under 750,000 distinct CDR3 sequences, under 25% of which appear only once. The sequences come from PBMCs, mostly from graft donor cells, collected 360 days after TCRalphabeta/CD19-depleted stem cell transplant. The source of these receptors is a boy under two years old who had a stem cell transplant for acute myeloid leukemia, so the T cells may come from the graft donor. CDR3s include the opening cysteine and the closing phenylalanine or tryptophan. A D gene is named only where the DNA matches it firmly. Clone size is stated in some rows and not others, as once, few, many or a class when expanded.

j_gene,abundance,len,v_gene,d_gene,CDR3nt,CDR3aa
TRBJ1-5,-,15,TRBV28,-,TGTGCCAGCAGTTGGGGCAGGGTGGGTGGTCAGCCCCAGCATTTT,CASSWGRVGGQPQHF
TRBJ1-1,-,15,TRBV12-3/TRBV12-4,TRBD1,TGTGCCAGCAGAGGACAGGGTGCCTGGAACACTGAAGCTTTCTTT,CASRGQGAWNTEAFF
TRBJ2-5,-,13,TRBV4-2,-,TGTGCCAGCAGCCAAATGGGACAATCAGTCCAGTACTTC,CASSQMGQSVQYF
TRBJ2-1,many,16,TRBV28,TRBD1,TGTGCCAGCAGTTTCCACCGGGACAGGGGTTACAATGAGCAGTTCTTC,CASSFHRDRGYNEQFF
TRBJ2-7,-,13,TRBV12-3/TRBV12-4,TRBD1,TGTGCCAGCAGAAGGACAGGAATCTACGAGCAGTACTTC,CASRRTGIYEQYF
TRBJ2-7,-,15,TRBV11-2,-,TGTGCCAGCAGCCAATACCCAGGGTTCTCCTACGAGCAGTACTTC,CASSQYPGFSYEQYF
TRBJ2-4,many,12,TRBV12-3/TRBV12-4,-,TGTGCCAGCAGTCCTCAGGGAGACATTCAGTACTTC,CASSPQGDIQYF
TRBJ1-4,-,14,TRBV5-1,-,TGCGCCAGCAGCTATGACGGGTTTAATGAAAAACTGTTTTTT,CASSYDGFNEKLFF
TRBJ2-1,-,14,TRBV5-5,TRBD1,TGTGCCAGCAGCTTGAAAGAACAGGGGAATGAGCAGTTCTTC,CASSLKEQGNEQFF
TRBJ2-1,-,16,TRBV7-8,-,TGTGCCAGCAGCTTACAGGGAGTCCAGTCCCACAATGAGCAGTTCTTC,CASSLQGVQSHNEQFF
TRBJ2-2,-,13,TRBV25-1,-,TGTGCCAGCCGGCTCAGGGAAACCGGGGAGCTGTTTTTT,CASRLRETGELFF
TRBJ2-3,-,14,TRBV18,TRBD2,TGTGCCAGCTCTCCCAGCGGGGTCGCAGATACGCAGTATTTT,CASSPSGVADTQYF
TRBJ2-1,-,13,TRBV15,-,TGTGCCACCAGCAGAAGTGAACGGTCTCTACAGTTCTTC,CATSRSERSLQFF
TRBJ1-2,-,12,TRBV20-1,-,TGCAGTGCTAGGACAGATAGTTATGGCTACACCTTC,CSARTDSYGYTF
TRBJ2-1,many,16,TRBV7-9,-,TGTGCCAGCATACCTGAAGGACCCTTCTCGGACAATGAGCAGTTCTTC,CASIPEGPFSDNEQFF
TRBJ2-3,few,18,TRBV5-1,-,TGCGCCAGCAGCAAGCAAGATGGCCACAGTCTATACACAGATACGCAGTATTTT,CASSKQDGHSLYTDTQYF
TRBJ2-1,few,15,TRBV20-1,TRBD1,TGCAGTCCCGACAGGGCAGGAATCGGGCGGAATGAGCAGTTCTTC,CSPDRAGIGRNEQFF
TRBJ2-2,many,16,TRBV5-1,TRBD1,TGCGCCAGCAGCTTGGTGCGACAGGGATACACCGGGGAGCTGTTTTTT,CASSLVRQGYTGELFF
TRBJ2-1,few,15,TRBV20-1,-,TGCAGTGCTCCCCGTCTTTCGGGGTACTACAATGAGCAGTTCTTC,CSAPRLSGYYNEQFF
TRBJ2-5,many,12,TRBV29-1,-,TGCAGCGTGACAAGGGTAGCGGAGACCCAGTACTTC,CSVTRVAETQYF
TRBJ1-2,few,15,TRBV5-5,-,TGTGCCAGCAGCCCCTCAGGGGTTCTAGTCTATGGCTACACCTTC,CASSPSGVLVYGYTF
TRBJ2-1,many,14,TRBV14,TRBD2,TGTGCCAGCAGCCCATTAGCGGGGGCGCATGAGCAGTTCTTC,CASSPLAGAHEQFF
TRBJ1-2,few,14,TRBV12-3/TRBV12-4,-,TGTGCCAGCAGTGTTTCAGGACCGATCTATGGCTACACCTTC,CASSVSGPIYGYTF
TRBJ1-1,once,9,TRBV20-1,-,TGCAGCCCGGACCCTGAAGCTTTCTTT,CSPDPEAFF
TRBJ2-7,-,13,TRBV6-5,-,TGTGCCAGCAGTTACCGGGCCCTCTACGAGCAGTACTTC,CASSYRALYEQYF
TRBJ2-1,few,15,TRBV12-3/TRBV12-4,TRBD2,TGTGCCAGCAGCCCAGGGCTAGCGGTGGAATCTGAGCAGTTCTTC,CASSPGLAVESEQFF
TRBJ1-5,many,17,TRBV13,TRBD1,TGTGCCAGCAGCTTAACCGGGACAGGGGGCGCGAGGCAGCCCCAGCATTTT,CASSLTGTGGARQPQHF
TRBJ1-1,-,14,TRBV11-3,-,TGTGCCAGCAGTCCGGGACCGGAGGGCACTGAAGCTTTCTTT,CASSPGPEGTEAFF
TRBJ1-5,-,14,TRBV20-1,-,TGCAGTGCTAGAAGGCAGGGAAGGGATCAGCCCCAGCATTTT,CSARRQGRDQPQHF
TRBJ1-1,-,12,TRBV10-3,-,TGTGCCATCAGTGTTGCCGGCACTGAAGCTTTCTTT,CAISVAGTEAFF
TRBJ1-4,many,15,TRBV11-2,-,TGTGCCAGCAGCTTAGGCAGGACCTCGGATGAAAAACTGTTTTTT,CASSLGRTSDEKLFF
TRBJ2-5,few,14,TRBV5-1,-,TGCGCCAGCAGCTTGGGGCAGGTTCAAGAGACCCAGTACTTC,CASSLGQVQETQYF
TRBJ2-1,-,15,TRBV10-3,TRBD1,TGTGCCATCTCGGGCTCAACAGGGGGGTACAATGAGCAGTTCTTC,CAISGSTGGYNEQFF
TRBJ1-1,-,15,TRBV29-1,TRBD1,TGCAGCGTTGAAGGGTTGACAGGGAAGAGCACTGAAGCTTTCTTT,CSVEGLTGKSTEAFF
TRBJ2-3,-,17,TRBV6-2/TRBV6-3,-,TGTGCCAGCAGTTACAACCCTAGCAGCCCTAGCACAGATACGCAGTATTTT,CASSYNPSSPSTDTQYF
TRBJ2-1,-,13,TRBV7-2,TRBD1,TGTGCCAGCAGCTCACAGGGGGGCCTTGAGCAGTTCTTC,CASSSQGGLEQFF
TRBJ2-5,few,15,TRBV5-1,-,TGCGCCAGCAGCCCCTTCCTGGGGGGCCAAGAGACCCAGTACTTC,CASSPFLGGQETQYF
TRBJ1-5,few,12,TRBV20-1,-,TGCAGTGCTCTACAGGGAGGACAGCCCCAGCATTTT,CSALQGGQPQHF
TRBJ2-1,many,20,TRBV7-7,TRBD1,TGTGCCAGCAGCTTAGATACGGGACAGGGCCTGGGGCGGACGAACAATGAGCAGTTCTTC,CASSLDTGQGLGRTNNEQFF
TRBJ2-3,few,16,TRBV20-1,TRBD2,TGCAGTGCTAGCGGGGGACTAGCGGGGCCCACAGATACGCAGTATTTT,CSASGGLAGPTDTQYF
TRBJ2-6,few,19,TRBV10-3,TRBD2,TGTGCCATCACTGACCCCGGACTAGCGGGGTCGGCTGGGGCCAACGTCCTGACTTTC,CAITDPGLAGSAGANVLTF
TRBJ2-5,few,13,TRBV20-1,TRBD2,TGCAGTGCGATTAGCGGGGGAGGTGAGACCCAGTACTTC,CSAISGGGETQYF
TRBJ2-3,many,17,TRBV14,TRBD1,TGTGCCAGCAGCTATCATACTGGACAGGGTAGCACAGATACGCAGTATTTT,CASSYHTGQGSTDTQYF
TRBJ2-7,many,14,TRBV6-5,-,TGTGCCAGCAGCCGCCCGGGCCTTTCCTACGAGCAGTACTTC,CASSRPGLSYEQYF
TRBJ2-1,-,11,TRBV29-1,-,TGCAGCGTTGTTACGCAGCTTGAGCAGTTCTTC,CSVVTQLEQFF
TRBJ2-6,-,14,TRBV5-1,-,TGCGCCAGCAAGGCCCCGTCTGGGGCCAACGTCCTGACTTTC,CASKAPSGANVLTF
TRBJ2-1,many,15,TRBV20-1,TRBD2,TGCAGTGCTAGTGGAACGGAGCGGGGGGCCGGTTGGTGGTTCTTC,CSASGTERGAGWWFF
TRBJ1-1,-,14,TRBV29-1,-,TGCAGCGTATTTAGGGGGGGAACTGGCACTGAAGCTTTCTTT,CSVFRGGTGTEAFF
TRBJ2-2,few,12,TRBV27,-,TGTGCCAGCAGTTTCGTCTTTGGGGAGCTGTTTTTT,CASSFVFGELFF
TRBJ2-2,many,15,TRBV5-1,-,TGCGCCAGCAGCAAAGCCCGCTTGGGCACCGGGGAGCTGTTTTTT,CASSKARLGTGELFF
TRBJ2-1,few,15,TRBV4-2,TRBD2,TGTGCCAGCAGCCAAGGACTAGCGGGGGCCAATGAGCAGTTCTTC,CASSQGLAGANEQFF
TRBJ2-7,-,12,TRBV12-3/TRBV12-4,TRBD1,TGTGCCAGCAGTCGGGACAGGGGAGGAGTGTACTTC,CASSRDRGGVYF
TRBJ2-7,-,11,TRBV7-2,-,TGTGCCAGCAGCTTTAGGCGGGAGCAGTACTTC,CASSFRREQYF